The clone carrying this T cell receptor (beta chain) was observed a handful of times. Its specificity is unknown. The CDR3 spans 16 residues. The V segment lost 5 bases and the J segment 0 bases; nucleotides outside the gene matches: 6. Germline V gene data show CDR1 as SGHTA and CDR2 as FQGTGA. This entry belongs to a study of T cells after yellow fever vaccination. Overall study: Each low-cell-number fraction was prepared by means of SMART-Seq v4 Ultra Low Input.

Study-level findings and limits: The presence of abundant clonotypes contaminating from the bulk population was possible in FACS-sorted repertoires. Few clonotypes appeared in both CD4 and CD8 compartments.

TCRdb redid the calling of the 5' RACE reads with MiXCR, one entry per CDR3 protein. The table includes approximately 610,000 distinct CDR3 sequences, 17% detected once. The receptor's source is a man in his late teens or twenties who received the YFV17D yellow fever vaccine. The genes are TRBV7-3 and TRBJ2-5, with TRBD2 matching 10 bases. The material sequenced was PBMCs, taken 5 days after the first yellow fever vaccination. The CDR3 here is CASSVTSGVYQETQYF. In nucleotides, the CDR3 is TGTGCCAGCAGCGTTACTAGCGGGGTGTACCAAGAGACCCAGTACTTC.